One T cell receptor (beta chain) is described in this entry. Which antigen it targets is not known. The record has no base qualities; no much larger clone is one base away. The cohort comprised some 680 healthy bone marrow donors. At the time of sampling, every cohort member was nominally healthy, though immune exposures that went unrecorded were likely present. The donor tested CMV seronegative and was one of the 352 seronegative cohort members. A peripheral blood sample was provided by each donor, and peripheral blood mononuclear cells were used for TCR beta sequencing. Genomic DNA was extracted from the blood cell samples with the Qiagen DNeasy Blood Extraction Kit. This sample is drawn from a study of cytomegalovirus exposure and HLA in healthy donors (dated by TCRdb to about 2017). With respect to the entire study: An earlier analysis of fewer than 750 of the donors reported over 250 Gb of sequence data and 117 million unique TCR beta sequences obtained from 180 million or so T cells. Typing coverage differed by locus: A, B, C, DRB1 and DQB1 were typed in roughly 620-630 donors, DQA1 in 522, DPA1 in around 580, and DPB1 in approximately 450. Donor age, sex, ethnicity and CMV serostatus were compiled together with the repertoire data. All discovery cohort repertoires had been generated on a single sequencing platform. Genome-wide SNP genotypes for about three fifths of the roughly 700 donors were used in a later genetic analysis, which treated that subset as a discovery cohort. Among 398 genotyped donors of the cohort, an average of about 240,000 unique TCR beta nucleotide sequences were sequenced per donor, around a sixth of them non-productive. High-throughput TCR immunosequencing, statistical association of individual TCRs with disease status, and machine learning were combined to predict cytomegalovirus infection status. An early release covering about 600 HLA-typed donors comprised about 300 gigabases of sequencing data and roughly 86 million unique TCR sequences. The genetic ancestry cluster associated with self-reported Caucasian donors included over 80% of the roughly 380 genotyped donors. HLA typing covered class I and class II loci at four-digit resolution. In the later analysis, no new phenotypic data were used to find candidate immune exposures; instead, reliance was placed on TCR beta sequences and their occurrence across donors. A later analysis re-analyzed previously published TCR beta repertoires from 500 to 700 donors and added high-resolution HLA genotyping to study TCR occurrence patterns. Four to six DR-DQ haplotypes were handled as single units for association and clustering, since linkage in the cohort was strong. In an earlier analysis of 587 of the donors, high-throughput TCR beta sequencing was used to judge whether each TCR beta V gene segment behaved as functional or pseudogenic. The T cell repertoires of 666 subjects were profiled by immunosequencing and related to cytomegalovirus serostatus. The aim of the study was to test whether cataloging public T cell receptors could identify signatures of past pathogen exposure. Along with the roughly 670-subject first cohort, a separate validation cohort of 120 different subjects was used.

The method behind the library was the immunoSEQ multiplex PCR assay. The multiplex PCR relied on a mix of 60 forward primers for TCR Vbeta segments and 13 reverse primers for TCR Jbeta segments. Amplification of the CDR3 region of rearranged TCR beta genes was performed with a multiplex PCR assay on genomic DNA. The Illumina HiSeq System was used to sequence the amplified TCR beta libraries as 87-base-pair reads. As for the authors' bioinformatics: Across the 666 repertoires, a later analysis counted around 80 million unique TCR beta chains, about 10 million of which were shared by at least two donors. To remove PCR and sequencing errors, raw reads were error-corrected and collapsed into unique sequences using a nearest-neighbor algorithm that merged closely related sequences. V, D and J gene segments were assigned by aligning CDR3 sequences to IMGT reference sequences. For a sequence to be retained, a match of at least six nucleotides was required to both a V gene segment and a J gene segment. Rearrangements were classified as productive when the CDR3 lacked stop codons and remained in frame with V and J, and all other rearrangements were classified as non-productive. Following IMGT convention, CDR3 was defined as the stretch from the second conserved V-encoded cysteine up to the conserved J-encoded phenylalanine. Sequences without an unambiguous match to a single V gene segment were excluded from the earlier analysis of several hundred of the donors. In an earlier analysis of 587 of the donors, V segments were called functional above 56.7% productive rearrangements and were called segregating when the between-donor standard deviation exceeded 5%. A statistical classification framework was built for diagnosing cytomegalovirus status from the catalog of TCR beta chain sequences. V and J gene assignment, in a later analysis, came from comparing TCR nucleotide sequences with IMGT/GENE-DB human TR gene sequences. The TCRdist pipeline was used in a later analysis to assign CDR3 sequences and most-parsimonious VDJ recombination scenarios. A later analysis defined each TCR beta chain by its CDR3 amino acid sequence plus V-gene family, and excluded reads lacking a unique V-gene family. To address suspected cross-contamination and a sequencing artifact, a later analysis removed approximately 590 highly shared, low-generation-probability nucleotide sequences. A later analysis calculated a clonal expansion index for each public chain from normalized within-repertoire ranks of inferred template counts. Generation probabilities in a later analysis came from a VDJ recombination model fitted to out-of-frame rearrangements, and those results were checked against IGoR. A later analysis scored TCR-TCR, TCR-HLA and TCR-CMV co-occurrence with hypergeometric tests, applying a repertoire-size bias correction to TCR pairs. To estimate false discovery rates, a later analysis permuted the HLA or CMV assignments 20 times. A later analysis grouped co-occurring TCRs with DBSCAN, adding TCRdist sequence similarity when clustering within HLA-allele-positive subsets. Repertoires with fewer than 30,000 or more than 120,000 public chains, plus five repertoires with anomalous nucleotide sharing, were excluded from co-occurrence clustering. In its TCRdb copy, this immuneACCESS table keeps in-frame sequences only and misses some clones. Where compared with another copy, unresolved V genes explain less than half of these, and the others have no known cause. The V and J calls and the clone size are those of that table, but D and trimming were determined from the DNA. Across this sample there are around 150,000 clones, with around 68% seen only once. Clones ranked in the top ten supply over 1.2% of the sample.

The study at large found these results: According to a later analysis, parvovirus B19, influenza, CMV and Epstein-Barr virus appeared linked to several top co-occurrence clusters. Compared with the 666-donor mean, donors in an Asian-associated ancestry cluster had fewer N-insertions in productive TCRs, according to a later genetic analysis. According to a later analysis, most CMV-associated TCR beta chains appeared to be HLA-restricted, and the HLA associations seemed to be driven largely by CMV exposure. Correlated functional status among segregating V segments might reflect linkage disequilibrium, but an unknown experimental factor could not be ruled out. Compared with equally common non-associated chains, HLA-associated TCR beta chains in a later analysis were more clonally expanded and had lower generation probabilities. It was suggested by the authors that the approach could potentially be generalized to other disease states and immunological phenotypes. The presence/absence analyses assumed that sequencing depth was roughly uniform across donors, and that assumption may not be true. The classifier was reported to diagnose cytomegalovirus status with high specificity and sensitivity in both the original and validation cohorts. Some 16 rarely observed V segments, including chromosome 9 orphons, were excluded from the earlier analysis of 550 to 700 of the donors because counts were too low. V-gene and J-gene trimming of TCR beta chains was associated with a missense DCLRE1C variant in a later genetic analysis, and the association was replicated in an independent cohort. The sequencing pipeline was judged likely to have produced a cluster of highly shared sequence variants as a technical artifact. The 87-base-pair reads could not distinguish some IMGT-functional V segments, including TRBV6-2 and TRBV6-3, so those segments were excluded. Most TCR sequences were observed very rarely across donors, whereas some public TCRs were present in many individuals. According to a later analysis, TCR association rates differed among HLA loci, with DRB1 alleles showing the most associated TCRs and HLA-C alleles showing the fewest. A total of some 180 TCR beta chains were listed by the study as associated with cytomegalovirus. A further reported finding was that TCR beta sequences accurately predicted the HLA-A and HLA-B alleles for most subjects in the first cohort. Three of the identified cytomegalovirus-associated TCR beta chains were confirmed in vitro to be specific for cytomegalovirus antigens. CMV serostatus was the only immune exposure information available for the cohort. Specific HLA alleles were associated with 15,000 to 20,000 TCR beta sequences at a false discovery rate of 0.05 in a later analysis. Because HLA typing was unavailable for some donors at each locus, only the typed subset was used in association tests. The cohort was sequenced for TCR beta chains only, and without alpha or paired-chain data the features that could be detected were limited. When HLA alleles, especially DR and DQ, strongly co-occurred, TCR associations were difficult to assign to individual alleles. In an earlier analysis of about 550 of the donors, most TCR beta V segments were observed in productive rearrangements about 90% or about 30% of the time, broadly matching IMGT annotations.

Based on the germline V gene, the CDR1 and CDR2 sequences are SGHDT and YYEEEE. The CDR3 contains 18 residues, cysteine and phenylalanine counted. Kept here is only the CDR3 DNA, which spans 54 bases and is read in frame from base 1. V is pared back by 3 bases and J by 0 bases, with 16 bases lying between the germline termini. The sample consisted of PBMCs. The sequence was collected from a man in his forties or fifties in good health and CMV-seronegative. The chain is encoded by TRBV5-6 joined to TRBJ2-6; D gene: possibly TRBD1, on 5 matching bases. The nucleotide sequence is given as TGTGCCAGCAGCTCTGACAGTCTAACACCCTCTGGGGCCAACGTCCTGACTTTC. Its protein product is CASSSDSLTPSGANVLTF.